Each of the 25 T cell receptor beta chains below was sequenced from the same sample in a study of cytomegalovirus exposure and HLA in healthy donors. The PCR used 60 Vbeta and 13 Jbeta primers. Produced via immunoSEQ multiplex PCR; TCRdb's table is partial and in-frame only. Here the sample spans 200,000 or so clones, 79% being singletons. Sequenced: PBMCs. The receptors were gathered from a male donor in good health and CMV-seropositive.

The CDR3 DNA reads as TGTGCCAGCAGCCGTGACAGGGGAAACGAAAAACTGTTTTTT. Amino acid sequence: CASSRDRGNEKLFF. The chain has TRBV7-9 and TRBJ1-4; 8 nucleotides match TRBD1. Germline assignment: CDR1 SEHNR and CDR2 FQNEAQ (reference sequence). This CDR3 region has 14 residues. V gave up 5 bases and J gave up 8 bases; unmatched junction bases: 7.

CDR3 amino acids: CASGLRQGVTEAFF. CDR3 nucleotide sequence: TGTGCCAGCGGATTGAGGCAGGGGGTGACTGAAGCTTTCTTT. The rearrangement joins TRBV6-1 to TRBJ1-1; 7 bases align to TRBD1. The CDR3 has 14 amino acids. Germline V gene lookup returns CDR1 MNHNS and CDR2 SASEGT. V shed 8 bases, J shed 5 bases, and the junction held 11 bases outside the gene matches.

The CDR3: CASSLGAQGATDTQYF. CDR3 DNA: TGTGCCAGCAGCTTAGGCGCTCAGGGGGCCACAGATACGCAGTATTTT. The V and J genes are TRBV7-2 and TRBJ2-3; 8 nucleotides match TRBD1. CDR1 is SGHTA, CDR2 FQGNSA, per germline. The V and J ends lost 1 base and 2 bases, in that order; junction bases with no gene match: 5. The CDR3 sequence is 16 residues long. Combining the CDR3 with reference TRBV7-2 and TRBJ2-3 gives the whole variable domain GAGVSQSPSNKVTEKGKDVELRCDPISGHTALYWYRQSLGQGLEFLIYFQGNSAPDKSGLPSDRFSAERTGGSVSTLTIQRTQQEDSAVYLCASSLGAQGATDTQYFGPGTRLTVL.

This clone was found a few times. The chain has TRBV25-1 and TRBJ2-1, with D perhaps matching TRBD2 (5 bases). The CDR3 extends over 13 amino acids. Looked up from germline, CDR1 is MGHDK and CDR2 is SYGVNS. V lost 5 bases, J lost 9 bases, and 14 bases lay in between. CDR3 nucleotides: TGTGCCAGCAGTCTTCTCTCGGCGGGTGAGCAGTTCTTC. It specifies CASSLLSAGEQFF.

The chain combines TRBV6-1 with TRBJ2-7; a weak D match, TRBD1 (6 bases). The CDR3 covers 14 residues. Germline-derived CDR1 and CDR2 are MNHNS and SASEGT. V lost 11 bases and J lost 3, with 20 bases in between. Written as DNA, the CDR3 is TGTGCCGCAGAGGTATCGGACAGCAACTACGAGCAGTACTTC. It yields the protein CAAEVSDSNYEQYF.

The chain employs TRBV27 and TRBJ2-5; weak D call: TRBD1 (6 bases). Gene TRBJ2-7 matches the end of the DNA better, so the J call may be wrong. Germline-derived CDR1 and CDR2 are MNHEY and SMNVEV (reference sequence). The CDR3 runs to 14 residues. The CDR3 DNA follows: TGTGCCAGCAGTTTAGGACAGCCTATCTACGAGCAGTACTTC. It codes for CASSLGQPIYEQYF.

This chain links TRBV6-4 with TRBJ2-5; the D is unclear. The CDR3 covers 14 residues. The V gene lost 0 bases and the J gene lost 4 bases, with 9 bases spanning the gap. Germline V gene sequence: CDR1 MRHNA, CDR2 SNTAGT. CDR3: CASSDSLAPETQYF. CDR3 coding DNA: TGTGCCAGCAGTGACTCTTTAGCTCCAGAGACCCAGTACTTC.

The rearrangement links TRBV10-3 to TRBJ2-1; D is perhaps TRBD2 (5 bases). Germline V gives CDR1 ENHRY, CDR2 SYGVKD. V lost 0 bases to trimming and J lost 4 bases, with 13 bases between them. The CDR3 totals 16 residues. The CDR3 DNA reads TGTGCCATCAGTGAGTCGGGGAGCGGTGCGTACAATGAGCAGTTCTTC. The encoded protein is CAISESGSGAYNEQFF.

This chain links TRBV9 with TRBJ2-5; TRBD1 agrees at 10 bases. The CDR3 length is 15 residues. Trimming cost V 4 bases and J 4 bases; bases outside gene matches: 7. Germline CDR1 and CDR2: SGDLS and YYNGEE. The CDR3 sequence is CASSIGTGDLETQYF. The CDR3 DNA is TGTGCCAGCAGCATTGGGACAGGGGATCTAGAGACCCAGTACTTC. The full variable domain, its missing parts supplied by reference TRBV9 and TRBJ2-5, is DSGVTQTPKHLITATGQRVTLRCSPRSGDLSVYWYQQSLDQGLQFLIQYYNGEERAKGNILERFSAQQFPDLHSELNLSSLELGDSALYFCASSIGTGDLETQYFGPGTRLLVL.

The rearrangement links TRBV5-1 to TRBJ1-1; no definite D call. CDR1 and CDR2 (germline): SGHRS, YFSETQ. The ends were cut back, 3 bases at V and 1 base at J, with 10 bases in the middle. CDR3 size: 14 residues. Here the CDR3 DNA reads TGCGCCAGCAGCTACAGTTCTTCGAACACTGAAGCTTTCTTT. Its translation is CASSYSSSNTEAFF. The variable domain in full, completed from reference TRBV5-1 and TRBJ1-1, reads KAGVTQTPRYLIKTRGQQVTLSCSPISGHRSVSWYQQTPGQGLQFLFEYFSETQRNKGNFPGRFSGRQFSNSRSEMNVSTLELGDSALYLCASSYSSSNTEAFFGQGTRLTVV.

The chain is built from TRBV29-1 and TRBJ2-7; 8 bases are a match to TRBD2. Germline loops: CDR1 SQVTM, CDR2 ANQGSEA. J was trimmed by 7 bases and V by 4 bases; bases with no gene match: 9. The CDR3 is 13 residues long. This CDR3 reads CSVVYLAGGEQYF. As DNA, the CDR3 is TGCAGCGTTGTATATCTGGCGGGAGGAGAGCAGTACTTC.

This clone has a single count. The chain uses TRBV2 and TRBJ2-5, with a possible D match to TRBD2 (5 bases). V dropped 8 bases and J dropped 2 bases, with 15 bases sitting between them. The CDR3 is made up of 14 amino acids. Germline V gene data show CDR1 as SNHLY and CDR2 as FYNNEI. CDR3 residues: CASASEGRQETQYF. The CDR3 DNA sequence: TGTGCCAGCGCCAGCGAGGGTCGGCAAGAGACCCAGTACTTC.

The chain is built from TRBV29-1 and TRBJ1-2; 10 bases line up with TRBD1. The CDR3 consists of 14 residues. With 4 bases clipped from V and 8 bases from J, the junction kept 10 bases outside the gene matches. Germline CDR1 SQVTM, CDR2 ANQGSEA. The CDR3: CSVGDRGPFYGYTF. The CDR3 nucleotides read TGCAGCGTTGGAGACAGGGGGCCTTTCTACGGCTACACCTTC.

The chain combines TRBV7-8 with TRBJ2-1, with D tentatively TRBD2 (6 bases). CDR1 and CDR2 from the germline V gene are SGHVS and FQNEAQ. V was pared by 8 bases and J by 0 bases, with 17 bases between. The CDR3 has 16 amino acids. The CDR3 region has the DNA TGTGCCAGCGCCCCCTACGGAGGGACCTCCTACAATGAGCAGTTCTTC. Protein sequence: CASAPYGGTSYNEQFF. The whole variable domain, remainder taken from reference TRBV7-8 and TRBJ2-1, is GAGVSQSPRYKVAKRGQDVALRCDPISGHVSLFWYQQALGQGPEFLTYFQNEAQLDKSGLPSDRFFAERPEGSVSTLKIQRTQQEDSAVYLCASAPYGGTSYNEQFFGPGTRLTVL.

This chain uses TRBV2 with TRBJ2-5; TRBD2 agrees at 9 bases. Germline CDR1 and CDR2: SNHLY and FYNNEI. CDR3 length: 15 residues. The V segment lost 4 bases and the J segment 4 bases; nucleotides outside the gene matches: 7. CDR3 sequence: CASSGAGGPRETQYF. The CDR3, as DNA: TGTGCCAGCAGTGGGGCGGGGGGGCCGAGAGAGACCCAGTACTTC.

V gene TRBV5-5 combines with J gene TRBJ2-1; TRBD1 might be the D (6 bases). CDR3 length: 16 amino acids. The V end lost 0 bases, the J end lost 4 bases, and 14 bases lay between the germline ends. CDR1 is SGHKS and CDR2 is YYEKEE in the germline V gene (reference sequence). CDR3 sequence (DNA): TGTGCCAGCAGCTTGGGACCGGGACAAGCTTACAATGAGCAGTTCTTC. Its translation is CASSLGPGQAYNEQFF. Full variable domain (remainder filled in from reference TRBV5-5 and TRBJ2-1): DAGVTQSPTHLIKTRGQQVTLRCSPISGHKSVSWYQQVLGQGPQFIFQYYEKEERGRGNFPDRFSARQFPNYSSELNVNALLLGDSALYLCASSLGPGQAYNEQFFGPGTRLTVL.

The chain is built from TRBV5-1 and TRBJ1-1; D call uncertain. Trimming took off 1 base at V and 0 bases at J, with 10 bases between the two ends. This CDR3 is built from 15 residues. Per the germline V gene, CDR1 is SGHRS and CDR2 is YFSETQ. CDR3 sequence: CASSLSPVLNTEAFF. The DNA of the CDR3 is TGCGCCAGCAGCTTGAGTCCAGTATTGAACACTGAAGCTTTCTTT. Full variable domain (missing parts from reference TRBV5-1 and TRBJ1-1): KAGVTQTPRYLIKTRGQQVTLSCSPISGHRSVSWYQQTPGQGLQFLFEYFSETQRNKGNFPGRFSGRQFSNSRSEMNVSTLELGDSALYLCASSLSPVLNTEAFFGQGTRLTVV.

The rearrangement uses TRBV5-6 and TRBJ1-1; a possible D gene is TRBD1 (5 bases). The CDR3 has 15 residues. Trimming took 0 bases from V and 0 from J, leaving 9 bases between them. Germline assignment: CDR1 SGHDT and CDR2 YYEEEE. CDR3: CASSLAEGLNTEAFF. CDR3 bases: TGTGCCAGCAGCTTGGCGGAGGGGCTGAACACTGAAGCTTTCTTT.

The V call is TRBV5-5, the J call TRBJ2-7, with TRBD1 identical over 8 bases. CDR3 length: 14 residues. With 0 bases clipped from V and 6 bases from J, the junction kept 5 bases outside the gene matches. Germline CDR1 SGHKS, CDR2 YYEKEE (reference sequence). The CDR3 protein is CASSLGGTGGEQYF. The DNA of the CDR3 is TGTGCCAGCAGCTTGGGCGGGACAGGCGGCGAGCAGTACTTC.

The V and J genes are TRBV7-3 and TRBJ1-3; no reliable D call. The germline V and J ends were trimmed by 0 bases and 0 bases, with 24 bases remaining between them. CDR1 is SGHTA, CDR2 FQGTGA, per germline. There are 21 residues in the CDR3. The CDR3 loop reads CASSLTAPREEGPPSGNTIYF. The CDR3 DNA follows: TGTGCCAGCAGCTTAACGGCTCCGAGGGAAGAGGGCCCCCCCTCTGGAAACACCATATATTTT.

V gene TRBV6-1 combines with J gene TRBJ1-4, with 7 bases identical to TRBD1. The CDR3 is made up of 18 amino acids. The germline CDR1 and CDR2 sequences are MNHNS and SASEGT. Trimming cost V 4 bases and J 7 bases; bases outside gene matches: 18. The CDR3 region has the DNA TGTGCCAGCAGTGCCAGACAGGGTTGGTCCTCTAGGGGTGAAAAACTGTTTTTT. This sequence encodes CASSARQGWSSRGEKLFF.

This sequence joins TRBV6-5 and TRBJ2-2; D may be TRBD1 (6 bases). Trimming removed 6 bases from V and 6 bases from J, with 8 bases in between. Germline V gives CDR1 MNHEY, CDR2 SVGAGI. This CDR3 comprises 12 residues. This CDR3 is CASRQGPGELFF. The CDR3 nucleotides are TGTGCCAGCAGACAGGGACCCGGGGAGCTGTTTTTT.

This chain links TRBV15 with TRBJ2-7, with TRBD2 identical over 9 bases. CDR3 size: 14 residues. Germline V CDR1 and CDR2: LNHNV, YYDKDF (reference sequence). V gave up 8 bases and J gave up 3 bases; unmatched junction bases: 8. In nucleotides, the CDR3 is TGTGCCACCGCACCTAGCGGGATTAACTACGAGCAGTACTTC. The encoded protein is CATAPSGINYEQYF.

This chain uses TRBV27 with TRBJ2-7, with 10 bases matching TRBD1. The CDR3 spans 14 residues. Germline trimming cut 5 bases from V and 4 bases from J; bases unmatched to any gene: 5. Germline CDR1 is MNHEY and CDR2 is SMNVEV (reference sequence). This CDR3 is CASSPDRGLYEQYF. CDR3 coding DNA: TGTGCCAGCAGTCCCGACAGGGGGCTATACGAGCAGTACTTC.

As concerns this clone: The conserved final phenylalanine or tryptophan is absent from the CDR3, which likely points to a read error. Written as DNA, the CDR3 is TGCGCCAGCAGCGTATCTCAGGGTGCAACTAATGAAAAACTGTTTCTT. Translating gives CASSVSQGATNEKLFL. The chain couples TRBV5-1 to TRBJ1-4, with D perhaps TRBD1 (5 bases). In germline, CDR1 is SGHRS, CDR2 YFSETQ. The CDR3 has 16 residues. V was shortened by 4 bases and J by 0 bases, with 13 bases between the two germline ends.